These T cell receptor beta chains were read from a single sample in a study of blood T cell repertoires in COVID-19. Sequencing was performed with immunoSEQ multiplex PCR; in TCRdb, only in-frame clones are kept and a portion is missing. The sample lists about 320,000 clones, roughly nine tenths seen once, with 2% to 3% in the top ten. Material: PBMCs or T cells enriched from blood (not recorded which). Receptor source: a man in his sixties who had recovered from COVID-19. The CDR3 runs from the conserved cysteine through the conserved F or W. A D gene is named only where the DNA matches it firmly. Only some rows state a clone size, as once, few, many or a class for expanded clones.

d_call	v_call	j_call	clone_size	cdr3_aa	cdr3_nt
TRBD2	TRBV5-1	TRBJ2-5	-	CASSLLAGVEETQYF	TGCGCCAGCAGCTTGCTAGCGGGAGTAGAAGAGACCCAGTACTTC
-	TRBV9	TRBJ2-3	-	CASSLGGTDTQYF	TGTGCCAGCAGCCTCGGGGGCACAGATACGCAGTATTTT
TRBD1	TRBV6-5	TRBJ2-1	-	CASSRDRGSYNEQFF	TGTGCCAGCAGCCGGGACAGGGGCTCCTACAATGAGCAGTTCTTC
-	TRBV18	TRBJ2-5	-	CASSPRQAEETQYF	TGTGCCAGCTCACCTCGACAGGCGGAAGAGACCCAGTACTTC
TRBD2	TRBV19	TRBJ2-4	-	CASKTGLAGGWGKNIQYF	TGTGCCAGTAAAACGGGGCTAGCGGGAGGGTGGGGCAAAAACATTCAGTACTTC
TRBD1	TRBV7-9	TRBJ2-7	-	CASRGTGSYEQYF	TGTGCCAGCAGGGGGACAGGATCCTACGAGCAGTACTTC
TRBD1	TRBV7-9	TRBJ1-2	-	CASSLMDRVDGYTF	TGTGCCAGCAGCTTAATGGACAGGGTGGATGGCTACACCTTC
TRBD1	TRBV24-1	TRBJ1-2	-	CATSGTGDGYTF	TGTGCCACATCCGGGACAGGGGATGGCTACACCTTC
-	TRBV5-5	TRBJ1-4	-	CASSLAAGHEKLFF	TGTGCCAGCAGCTTGGCCGCGGGGCATGAAAAACTGTTTTTT
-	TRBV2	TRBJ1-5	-	CASSLLSSNQPQHF	TGTGCCAGCAGTCTATTGTCGAGCAATCAGCCCCAGCATTTT
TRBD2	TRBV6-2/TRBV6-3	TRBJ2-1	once	CASSDRAGGPDNEQFF	TGTGCCAGCAGTGACCGAGCGGGAGGGCCCGACAATGAGCAGTTCTTC
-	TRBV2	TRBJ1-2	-	CASSEEGVGYGYTF	TGTGCCAGCAGTGAAGAAGGGGTCGGTTATGGCTACACCTTC
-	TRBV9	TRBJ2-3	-	CASSAGRPTDTQYF	TGTGCCAGCAGTGCGGGAAGACCCACAGATACGCAGTATTTT
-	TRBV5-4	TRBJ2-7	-	CASSYSGTYEQYF	TGTGCCAGCAGCTACTCAGGGACCTACGAGCAGTACTTC
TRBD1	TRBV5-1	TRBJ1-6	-	CASSLVGQGPSPLHF	TGCGCCAGCAGCTTGGTGGGACAGGGGCCCTCACCCCTCCACTTT
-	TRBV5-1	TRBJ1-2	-	CASSLDSYGYTF	TGCGCCAGCAGCTTGGACAGCTATGGCTACACCTTC
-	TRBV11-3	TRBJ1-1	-	CASSENTGRTEAFF	TGTGCCAGCAGCGAAAACACAGGCAGGACTGAAGCTTTCTTT
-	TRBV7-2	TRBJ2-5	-	CASSLASGETQYF	TGTGCCAGCAGCTTAGCGAGCGGTGAGACCCAGTACTTC
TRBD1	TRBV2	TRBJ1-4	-	CASRMDRVGEKLFF	TGTGCCAGCAGGATGGACAGGGTGGGAGAAAAACTGTTTTTT
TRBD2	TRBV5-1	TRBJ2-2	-	CASSLFPSGRAEEELFF	TGCGCCAGCAGCTTGTTTCCTAGCGGGAGAGCGGAGGAGGAGCTGTTTTTT
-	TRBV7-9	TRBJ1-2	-	CASSLTANYGYTF	TGTGCCAGCAGCTTAACAGCTAACTATGGCTACACCTTC
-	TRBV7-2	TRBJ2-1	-	CASSDRTGYNEQFF	TGTGCCAGCAGTGACCGGACTGGCTACAATGAGCAGTTCTTC
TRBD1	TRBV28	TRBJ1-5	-	CASSLTGFKPQHF	TGTGCCAGCAGTTTGACAGGGTTTAAGCCCCAGCATTTT
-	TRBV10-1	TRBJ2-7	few	CASSDDPSFEQYF	TGCGCCAGCAGTGATGACCCTAGTTTCGAGCAGTACTTC
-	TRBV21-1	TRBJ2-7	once	CASSIDRGCGEQYF	TGTGCCAGCAGCATAGACAGGGGATGTGGCGAGCAGTACTTC
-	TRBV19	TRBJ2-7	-	CASSIRRPTYEQYF	TGTGCCAGTAGTATACGCAGGCCTACCTACGAGCAGTACTTC
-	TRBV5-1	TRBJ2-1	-	CASSLGRGPYNEQFF	TGCGCCAGCAGCTTGGGCAGGGGTCCCTACAATGAGCAGTTCTTC
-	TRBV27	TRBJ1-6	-	CASSLEIGSPLHF	TGTGCCAGCAGTTTAGAGATCGGTTCACCCCTCCACTTT
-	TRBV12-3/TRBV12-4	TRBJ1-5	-	CASSLRGNQPQHF	TGTGCCAGCAGTTTAAGGGGTAATCAGCCCCAGCATTTT
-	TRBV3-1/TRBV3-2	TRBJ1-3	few	CASSLQGAGNTIYF	TGTGCCAGCAGCCTGCAGGGTGCTGGAAACACCATATATTTT
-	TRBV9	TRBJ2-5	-	CASSVAPGGAPRETQYF	TGTGCCAGCAGCGTAGCCCCAGGAGGGGCCCCTCGGGAGACCCAGTACTTC
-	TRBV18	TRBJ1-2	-	CASSPSNYGYTF	TGTGCCAGCTCACCCAGTAACTATGGCTACACCTTC
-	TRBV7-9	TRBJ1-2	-	CASSLVSGYTF	TGTGCCAGCAGCTTAGTCTCTGGCTACACCTTC
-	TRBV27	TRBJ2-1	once	CASRPEVGAYNEQFF	TGTGCCAGCAGGCCCGAGGTAGGGGCCTACAATGAGCAGTTCTTC
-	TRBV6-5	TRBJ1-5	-	CASSSTGNQPQHF	TGTGCCAGCAGTTCGACTGGCAATCAGCCCCAGCATTTT
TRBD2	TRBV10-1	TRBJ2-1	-	CASRAGSGSGEQFF	TGCGCCAGCAGGGCGGGTAGCGGGAGCGGTGAGCAGTTCTTC
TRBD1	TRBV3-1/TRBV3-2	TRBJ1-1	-	CASSLRTGGITEAFF	TGTGCCAGCAGCCTTCGGACAGGGGGGATAACTGAAGCTTTCTTT
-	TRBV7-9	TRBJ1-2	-	CASSLAGPTVNYGYTF	TGTGCCAGCAGCTTAGCAGGACCGACAGTTAACTATGGCTACACCTTC
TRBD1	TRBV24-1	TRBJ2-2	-	CATRQGYANTGELFF	TGTGCCACTAGACAGGGCTACGCGAACACCGGGGAGCTGTTTTTT
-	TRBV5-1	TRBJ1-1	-	CASSLIEGGLTEAFF	TGCGCCAGCAGCTTGATAGAGGGCGGGTTGACTGAAGCTTTCTTT
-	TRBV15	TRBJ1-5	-	CATSRGQANQPQHF	TGTGCCACCAGCAGAGGACAAGCCAATCAGCCCCAGCATTTT